These 24 T cell receptor beta chains originate from one sample sequenced in a study of radiotherapy plus CTLA-4 blockade in lung cancer. TCRdb's copy holds only in-frame clones and misses some; the assay was immunoSEQ multiplex PCR. The sample has approximately 110,000 clones, 81% seen once. The source material was peripheral blood, sampled from a patient treated with radiotherapy plus ipilimumab. Receptors originate from a human donor with non-small cell lung cancer that progressed on radiotherapy plus ipilimumab. Some clones in this sample may be carry-over from other donors' samples.

This clone has just a few counts. The chain couples TRBV12-5 to TRBJ1-5, with D unclear. The germline V gene encodes CDR1 LGHNT and CDR2 FRNRAP. Deletions cut 1 base from V and 1 base from J, with 2 bases between. The CDR3 spans 13 residues. CDR3: CASGLGSNQPQHF. The CDR3 DNA sequence: TGTGCTAGTGGTTTGGGCAGCAATCAGCCCCAGCATTTT.

CDR3 sequence reads: CASTDGTDTQYF. In nucleotides, the CDR3 is TGTGCCAGTACAGACGGCACAGATACGCAGTATTTT. J is TRBJ2-3 and V is TRBV19, with unresolved D. With 7 bases removed from V and 1 base from J, the gap between germline ends came to 6 bases. Germline-derived CDR1 and CDR2 are LNHDA and SQIVND (reference sequence). The CDR3 sequence is 12 residues long.

This clone has a handful of counts. The chain combines TRBV7-9 with TRBJ2-7; D is uncertain. Germline V CDR1 and CDR2: SEHNR, FQNEAQ (reference sequence). This CDR3 contains 12 residues. V was pared by 8 bases and J by 2 bases, with 10 bases between. CDR3 sequence (DNA): TGTGCCAGCGAAGAGTTAGCCTACGAGCAGTACTTC. Translating gives CASEELAYEQYF.

The chain combines TRBV27 with TRBJ2-3; the match to TRBD2 covers 8 bases. This CDR3 is 15 amino acids long. Trimming took 5 bases from V and 1 from J; bases not matched to a gene: 5. The germline V gene encodes CDR1 MNHEY and CDR2 SMNVEV (reference sequence). The CDR3 sequence is CASSPILAGTDTQYF. DNA for the CDR3: TGTGCCAGCAGTCCAATACTAGCGGGCACAGATACGCAGTATTTT.

The chain employs TRBV18 and TRBJ1-2; D is unresolved. V lost 2 bases to trimming and J lost 1 base, with 14 bases between them. There are 16 residues in the CDR3. CDR1 is KGHSH and CDR2 is LQKENI in the germline V gene. This CDR3 reads CASSPSPGDLNYGYTF. CDR3 sequence (DNA): TGTGCCAGCTCACCAAGCCCCGGCGATCTTAACTATGGCTACACCTTC.

The V call is TRBV4-3, the J call TRBJ2-1, with unresolved D. Germline CDR1 is LGHNA and CDR2 is YSLEER. The CDR3 loop spans 18 amino acids. The V end was cut by 1 base, the J end by 2 bases, with 18 bases between. CDR3 sequence: CASSQAPTDVGAYNEQFF. The DNA of the CDR3 is TGCGCCAGCAGCCAAGCCCCGACTGATGTTGGAGCCTACAATGAGCAGTTCTTC.

This clone was observed a handful of times. The chain recombines TRBV13 with TRBJ1-2, with D unclear. Trimming took 3 bases from V and 4 from J, leaving 6 bases between them. Looked up from germline, CDR1 is PRHDT and CDR2 is FYEKMQ (reference sequence). CDR3 length equals 12 residues. The CDR3 region has the DNA TGTGCCAGCAGCTTTTACGGCTATGGCTACACCTTC. Its protein product is CASSFYGYGYTF. Complete variable domain (other parts from reference TRBV13 and TRBJ1-2): AAGVIQSPRHLIKEKRETATLKCYPIPRHDTVYWYQQGPGQDPQFLISFYEKMQSDKGSIPDRFSAQQFSDYHSELNMSSLELGDSALYFCASSFYGYGYTFGSGTRLTVV.

The V gene is TRBV6-1, the J gene TRBJ2-3; D could derive from TRBD1 or TRBD2 (7 bases each). This CDR3 is 15 amino acids long. The germline V and J ends were trimmed by 8 bases and 6 bases, with 21 bases remaining between them. Germline V gene data show CDR1 as MNHNS and CDR2 as SASEGT. In DNA form, the CDR3 reads TGTGCCAGCCACAGGAGGGAGGGGGCTGGGGATACGCAGTATTTT. It yields the protein CASHRREGAGDTQYF.

The chain uses TRBV28 and TRBJ2-7; the D is unclear. V dropped 6 bases and J dropped 4 bases, with 16 bases sitting between them. The germline CDR1 and CDR2 sequences are MDHEN and SYDVKM. This CDR3 spans 14 amino acids. CDR3 amino acids: CASRPEGWVYEQYF. The DNA of the CDR3 is TGTGCCAGCAGGCCTGAAGGATGGGTTTACGAGCAGTACTTC.

This chain links TRBV6-5 with TRBJ2-2, with 8 nucleotides matching TRBD1. The germline gives CDR1 MNHEY, CDR2 SVGAGI. V shed 6 bases and J 5 bases; nucleotides not matched to a gene: 5. The length of the CDR3 is 14 residues. Here the CDR3 DNA reads TGTGCCAGCAGCCGGACAGGGTGGACCGGGGAGCTGTTTTTT. It specifies CASSRTGWTGELFF.

The chain combines TRBV10-1 with TRBJ1-2; D possibly corresponds to TRBD1 (5 bases). V shed 10 bases and J shed 7 bases, with 19 bases lying between them. Germline CDR1 and CDR2: WNHNN and SYGVQD (reference sequence). The CDR3 runs to 13 residues. CDR3 loop: CATQGSSWGGYTF. The DNA of the CDR3 is TGCGCCACTCAGGGCTCGTCCTGGGGTGGCTACACCTTC.

This chain links TRBV7-2 with TRBJ2-2; D is unresolved. Germline CDR1 and CDR2: SGHTA and FQGNSA. This CDR3 comprises 15 residues. With 2 bases removed from V and 7 bases from J, the gap between germline ends came to 14 bases. CDR3 region: CASSLLSGIVGELFF. CDR3 coding DNA: TGTGCCAGCAGCTTACTTTCAGGAATCGTCGGGGAGCTGTTTTTT.

The V call is TRBV2, the J call TRBJ1-2; perhaps TRBD1 as D (5 bases). Germline V gives CDR1 SNHLY, CDR2 FYNNEI. The ends were cut back, 2 bases at V and 4 bases at J, with 11 bases in the middle. CDR3 length: 14 amino acids. The CDR3 loop reads CASSERTTVYGYTF. Here the CDR3 DNA reads TGTGCCAGCAGTGAAAGGACGACAGTCTATGGCTACACCTTC.

The chain combines TRBV4-1 with TRBJ2-1; unclear D gene. The CDR3 length is 15 residues. V was pared by 0 bases and J by 6 bases, with 12 bases between. The germline gives CDR1 MGHRA, CDR2 YSYEKL. CDR3 residues: CASSQEGYLLNEQFF. Written as DNA, the CDR3 is TGCGCCAGCAGCCAAGAGGGCTATTTGCTCAATGAGCAGTTCTTC.

The rearrangement joins TRBV4-2 to TRBJ2-1; D is possibly TRBD1 (5 bases). V shed 1 base and J shed 8 bases, with 15 bases lying between them. This CDR3 comprises 15 residues. Per the germline V gene, CDR1 is LGHNA and CDR2 is YNFKEQ. CDR3 coding DNA: TGTGCCAGCAGCCAAGTTTTGAGAAGGGGCCATGAGCAGTTCTTC. It yields the protein CASSQVLRRGHEQFF.

The rearrangement links TRBV27 to TRBJ1-2, with a weak D call TRBD1 (6 bases). V was trimmed by 6 bases and J by 4 bases, leaving 18 bases between them. CDR3 length equals 15 residues. Germline V lookup: CDR1 MNHEY, CDR2 SMNVEV (reference sequence). The CDR3 loop is CASRPRTDYLYGYTF. CDR3 nucleotides: TGTGCCAGCAGGCCTAGGACAGACTACCTCTATGGCTACACCTTC.

This clone has a single count. The V call is TRBV5-1, the J call TRBJ2-3, with 7 bases aligning to TRBD1. Germline values: CDR1 SGHRS, CDR2 YFSETQ. The V and J ends lost 2 bases and 0 bases, in that order; junction bases with no gene match: 6. This CDR3 comprises 16 residues. As DNA, the CDR3 is TGCGCCAGCAGCTTACGACAGGGCACTAGCACAGATACGCAGTATTTT. It specifies CASSLRQGTSTDTQYF.

This rearrangement joins TRBV7-3 to TRBJ1-6; D unresolved. Looked up from germline, CDR1 is SGHTA and CDR2 is FQGTGA. The CDR3 runs to 16 residues. Trimming shortened V by 3 bases and J by 0 bases, and 9 bases separated the two germline ends. The CDR3 region is CASSLDGGSYNSPLHF. Here the CDR3 DNA reads TGTGCCAGCAGCTTGGACGGCGGCTCCTATAATTCACCCCTCCACTTT.

The gene calls are TRBV28 and TRBJ1-1, with D possibly matching TRBD1 (6 bases). With 4 bases removed from V and 4 bases from J, the gap between germline ends came to 7 bases. CDR1 and CDR2 from the germline V gene are MDHEN and SYDVKM. The CDR3 totals 12 residues. The CDR3 loop reads CASSSGVTEAFF. The CDR3 DNA reads as TGTGCCAGCAGTTCAGGGGTCACTGAAGCTTTCTTT.

V gene TRBV30 combines with J gene TRBJ2-1, with D unresolved. The CDR3 sequence is 13 residues long. V lost 8 bases, J lost 6 bases, and 17 bases lay in between. Germline loops: CDR1 GTSNPN, CDR2 SVGIG (reference sequence). The CDR3 sequence: CARTASYSNEQFF. DNA of the CDR3: TGTGCCCGCACGGCGTCTTACAGCAATGAGCAGTTCTTC.

The chain uses TRBV5-1 and TRBJ1-3; no clear D gene. The CDR3 extends over 13 amino acids. Germline loops: CDR1 SGHRS, CDR2 YFSETQ. V was pared by 0 bases and J by 4 bases, with 5 bases between. Here the CDR3 reads CASSLAEGNTIYF. In DNA, the CDR3 is TGCGCCAGCAGCTTGGCGGAGGGAAACACCATATATTTT.

V gene TRBV4-1 combines with J gene TRBJ2-3; 12 bases fit TRBD2. The CDR3 has 19 residues. Germline CDR1 MGHRA, CDR2 YSYEKL. V dropped 0 bases and J dropped 2; count of bases not matched to a gene: 9. The CDR3 spells CASSQDPATSGGYTDTQYF. CDR3 DNA: TGCGCCAGCAGCCAAGATCCTGCGACTAGCGGGGGATACACAGATACGCAGTATTTT.

The rearrangement uses TRBV28 and TRBJ1-6, with TRBD1 matching over 9 bases. Germline CDR1 MDHEN, CDR2 SYDVKM. The CDR3 runs to 15 residues. After removal of 5 bases from V and 9 bases from J, the junction contained 8 bases not matched to a gene. The CDR3 bases are TGTGCCAGCAGTCTCGGACAGGGGTATCGTTCACCCCTCCACTTT. Protein sequence: CASSLGQGYRSPLHF.

The V gene is TRBV18, the J gene TRBJ1-2; D is unresolved. V gave up 4 bases and J gave up 4 bases, with 13 bases separating them. The germline V gene encodes CDR1 KGHSH and CDR2 LQKENI. The CDR3 length is 14 residues. CDR3 sequence (DNA): TGTGCCAGCTCACGAACCGGGGTATCCTATGGCTACACCTTC. Translation: CASSRTGVSYGYTF.